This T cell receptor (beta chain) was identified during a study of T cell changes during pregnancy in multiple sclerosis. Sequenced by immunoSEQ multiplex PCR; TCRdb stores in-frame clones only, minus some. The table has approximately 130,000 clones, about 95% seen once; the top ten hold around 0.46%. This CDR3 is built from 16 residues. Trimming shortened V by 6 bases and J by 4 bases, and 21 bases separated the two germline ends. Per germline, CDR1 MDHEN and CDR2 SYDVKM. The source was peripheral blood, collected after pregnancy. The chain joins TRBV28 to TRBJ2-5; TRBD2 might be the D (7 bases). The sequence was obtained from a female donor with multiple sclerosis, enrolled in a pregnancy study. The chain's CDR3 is CASSSRPGGRRETQYF. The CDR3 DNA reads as TGTGCCAGCAGCTCCCGCCCCGGGGGGCGCAGAGAGACCCAGTACTTC.